The clone carrying this T cell receptor (beta chain) was recorded many times. Its target is not known. These data come from a study of CD8 T cells in ankylosing spondylitis. Study results and limitations: Past studies reported some motif variants in reactive arthritis synovial fluid and blood. It appeared that ankylosing spondylitis blood was characterized by a TCR beta motif of about eight highly homologous variants. Significantly higher representation of disease-linked clones was reported for matched ankylosing spondylitis synovial fluid.

With 5 bases clipped from V and 5 bases from J, the junction kept 4 bases outside the gene matches. The CDR3 sequence is 14 residues long. TCRdb re-derived calls from the 5' RACE reads in MiXCR, one entry per CDR3 protein. The table includes around 540,000 distinct CDR3 sequences, approximately 12% detected once. The chain links TRBV12-3 or TRBV12-4 to TRBJ2-5; 11 bases line up with TRBD2. Sequencing was carried out using blood, either unsorted or a sorted T cell fraction (not recorded which). The sequence came from a male donor with ankylosing spondylitis. The CDR3: CASSPSGRSETQYF. As DNA, the CDR3 is TGTGCCAGCAGTCCTAGCGGGAGGTCTGAGACCCAGTACTTC.